Included here is one T cell receptor (beta chain) sequence, with context. This sample was included in a study of blood T cell repertoires in COVID-19. Assay: immunoSEQ multiplex PCR; the TCRdb copy retains only in-frame clones and omits some. The sample records roughly 420,000 clones, roughly 88% being singletons. This CDR3 comprises 15 residues. Germline values: CDR1 SGHNT, CDR2 YYREEE (reference sequence). The ends were cut back, 4 bases at V and 2 bases at J, with 15 bases in the middle. What was sequenced was PBMCs or T cells enriched from blood (not recorded which). This receptor was identified in a woman aged 25 to 39 with acute COVID-19. This sequence joins TRBV5-4 and TRBJ1-1, with D maybe TRBD1 (6 bases). This CDR3 reads CASSPGGQTNTEAFF. For the CDR3, the DNA is TGTGCCAGCAGCCCCGGGGGGCAGACTAACACTGAAGCTTTCTTT.